This is a list of T cell receptor beta chains from one sample in a study of post-analysis software for immune sequencing data. TCRdb reprocessed the PCR reads via MiXCR and lists one record per CDR3 protein. This sample has around 500,000 distinct CDR3 sequences; around 36% occur once, and the top ten carry approximately 6%. Sequencing was done on a sample of blood. These receptors were taken from a girl aged 2-17 years with multiple sclerosis. The CDR3 runs from the conserved cysteine through the conserved F or W. The D gene is left open where the match is weak. Only part of the rows carry a size: once, few, many, or a class if the clone is expanded.

J | size | V | D | DNA | CDR3
TRBJ2-7 | few | TRBV6-1 | - | TGTGCCAGTAAAAGCAACAGGGAACTCTACGAGCAGTACTTC | CASKSNRELYEQYF
TRBJ1-5 | - | TRBV10-3 | TRBD1 | TGTGCCACCGCACAGGGGGTAGGCAATCAGCCCCAGCATTTT | CATAQGVGNQPQHF
TRBJ1-1 | few | TRBV7-3 | TRBD1 | TGTGCCAGCAGCTCTTACACAGGGGTGGGGACTGAAGCTTTCTTT | CASSSYTGVGTEAFF
TRBJ1-2 | many | TRBV5-1 | TRBD1 | TGCGCCAGCAGCTTGGAGGGGACAGCGTATGGCTACACCTTC | CASSLEGTAYGYTF
TRBJ2-3 | few | TRBV11-2 | TRBD1 | TGTGCCAGCAGCCTGCAGGGGGTCGGAGATACGCAGTATTTT | CASSLQGVGDTQYF
TRBJ2-5 | - | TRBV15 | TRBD1 | TGTGCCACCAGGGCTCCGGGACAGAGGGGTTTGGGGCAGTACTTC | CATRAPGQRGLGQYF
TRBJ1-2 | - | TRBV20-1 | - | TGCAGTGCTAGCCCCCCGGCCAGCTATGGCTACACCTTC | CSASPPASYGYTF
TRBJ2-7 | - | TRBV7-8 | - | TGTGCCAGCAGCTCCGGACCCAAGTCCTACGAGCAGTACTTC | CASSSGPKSYEQYF
TRBJ1-4 | few | TRBV5-1 | - | TGCGCCAGCAGCGGAGGACAGCAGAAAGGAAATGAAAAACTGTTTTTT | CASSGGQQKGNEKLFF
TRBJ2-5 | - | TRBV20-1 | TRBD2 | TGCAGTGCGGACTCGGGGGGTGTGGACTGGGAGACCCAGTACTTC | CSADSGGVDWETQYF
TRBJ2-7 | few | TRBV5-1 | TRBD2 | TGCGCCAGCACCCGGGGGGGACGCATCTACGAGCAGTACTTC | CASTRGGRIYEQYF
TRBJ2-7 | - | TRBV6-1 | - | TGTGCCAGCATAGACACCGGGGCGGGCTCCTACGAGCAGTACTTC | CASIDTGAGSYEQYF
TRBJ1-3 | few | TRBV4-2 | - | TGTGCCAGCAGCCAAGAGTCACTAGGAGGGTTCTCTGGAAACACCATATATTTT | CASSQESLGGFSGNTIYF
TRBJ2-6 | - | TRBV12-3/TRBV12-4 | - | TGTGCCAGCAGTTTTCGGGGAATGAGCTCTGGGGCCAACGTCCTGACTTTC | CASSFRGMSSGANVLTF
TRBJ2-3 | - | TRBV7-3 | - | TGTGCCAGCAGCTTGACTCAATACACAGATACGCAGTATTTT | CASSLTQYTDTQYF
TRBJ1-5 | - | TRBV6-6 | - | TGTGCCAGCATTCTGGACGGTAGCAATCAGCCCCAGCATTTT | CASILDGSNQPQHF
TRBJ2-5 | few | TRBV12-3/TRBV12-4 | TRBD1 | TGTGCCAGCAGTCCGACAGGGGAGAGGGAAGAGACCCAGTACTTC | CASSPTGEREETQYF
TRBJ1-1 | once | TRBV20-1 | - | TGCAGTGCTAGCCCTAGCGGGGTTCGGGGGCGGTCCACTGAAGCTTTCTTT | CSASPSGVRGRSTEAFF
TRBJ1-2 | few | TRBV12-3/TRBV12-4 | - | TGTGCCAGCAGTACGGACACCTATGGCTACACCTTC | CASSTDTYGYTF
TRBJ2-7 | - | TRBV28 | - | TGTGCCAGCTCCCCACCCCGTATAGGGGAGCAGTACTTC | CASSPPRIGEQYF
TRBJ2-7 | - | TRBV20-1 | - | TGCAGTGCCCCGCCCCCGGCCAGAGGGGAGCAGTACTTC | CSAPPPARGEQYF
TRBJ2-3 | many | TRBV5-1 | - | TGCGCCAGCAGCCCTTCTAGCACAGATACGCAGTATTTT | CASSPSSTDTQYF
TRBJ1-2 | - | TRBV4-1 | - | TGCGCCAGCAGCCAAGATCAGACAATGAGTAGGGGCTACACCTTC | CASSQDQTMSRGYTF
TRBJ2-1 | - | TRBV6-5 | - | TGTGCCAGCAGCCCCGGACAGCGCCCCGGGGATGAGCAGTTCTTC | CASSPGQRPGDEQFF
TRBJ2-1 | - | TRBV6-2/TRBV6-3 | TRBD1 | TGTGCCAGCAGTCTGAACAGGGGGGCTGAGCAGTTCTTC | CASSLNRGAEQFF
TRBJ2-6 | - | TRBV7-9 | - | TGTGCCAGCAGCCGAACACCCGGGACTGGGGCCAACGTCCTGACTTTC | CASSRTPGTGANVLTF
TRBJ2-7 | few | TRBV20-1 | TRBD2 | TGCAGTGCTAGAGTTTGGGGGAGGGACTCCTACGAGCAGTACTTC | CSARVWGRDSYEQYF
TRBJ1-4 | - | TRBV4-1 | - | TGCGCCAACGGACGGCCTAATGAAAAACTGTTTTTT | CANGRPNEKLFF
TRBJ2-5 | - | TRBV10-3 | TRBD1 | TGTGCCGCTGGGACAGGGGCCAATCAAGAGACCCAGTACTTC | CAAGTGANQETQYF
TRBJ2-1 | - | TRBV20-1 | TRBD1 | TGCAGTGCTAGCGGGCAGGGGGTAAATGAGCAGTTCTTC | CSASGQGVNEQFF
TRBJ2-3 | - | TRBV5-1 | TRBD2 | TGCGCCAGCAGCCCTGGGACTAGCTCCCGGAATGCAGATACGCAGTATTTT | CASSPGTSSRNADTQYF
TRBJ2-4 | - | TRBV12-3/TRBV12-4 | - | TGTGCCAGCAGTGTGGACTCGAACATTCAGTACTTC | CASSVDSNIQYF
TRBJ1-2 | - | TRBV10-3 | TRBD1 | TGTGCCATCAGTGAGGCGGACCGCGGGACAGGAGGCTATGGCTACACCTTC | CAISEADRGTGGYGYTF
TRBJ1-5 | - | TRBV7-2 | TRBD1 | TGTGCCAGCAGCCCGAGACAGGGGAATCAGCCCCAGCATTTT | CASSPRQGNQPQHF
TRBJ2-1 | few | TRBV9 | - | TGTGCCAGCAGCGTCTGGGGGAGTCCCTACAATGAGCAGTTCTTC | CASSVWGSPYNEQFF
TRBJ1-2 | - | TRBV20-1 | - | TGCAGTGCTAGAGGTAGTCAGGGAAATGGCTACACCTTC | CSARGSQGNGYTF
TRBJ1-2 | few | TRBV20-1 | - | TGCAGTGCTAGAGATCTAGCTAGCACCTATGGCTACACCTTC | CSARDLASTYGYTF
TRBJ1-2 | - | TRBV5-1 | - | TGCGCCAGCAGGCCGGGACCCGACGACTATGGCTACACCTTC | CASRPGPDDYGYTF
TRBJ1-5 | few | TRBV20-1 | - | TGCAGTGCTAGGGCCAGGGTATATAGCAATCAGCCCCAGCATTTT | CSARARVYSNQPQHF
TRBJ2-5 | - | TRBV5-5 | TRBD2 | TGTGCCAGCAGCCGTGTTTTAACTAGCGGGGGGTCTAGCAATGAGCAGTACTTC | CASSRVLTSGGSSNEQYF
TRBJ2-3 | once | TRBV12-3/TRBV12-4 | - | TGTGCCAGCAGTTTCGCAGGGATAATAACAGATACGCAGTATTTT | CASSFAGIITDTQYF
TRBJ1-1 | - | TRBV27 | TRBD1 | TGTGCCAGCAGTTCCATTTACAGGGGGCGGGACACTGAAGCTTTCTTT | CASSSIYRGRDTEAFF
TRBJ2-3 | - | TRBV12-3/TRBV12-4 | - | TGTGCCAGCAGTTTAAACCCACGTTTGGGTACGCAGTATTTT | CASSLNPRLGTQYF
TRBJ1-2 | - | TRBV5-1 | - | TGCGCCAGCAGCTTAGAAGGCCGGCCGGACTATGGCTACACCTTC | CASSLEGRPDYGYTF
TRBJ1-2 | few | TRBV6-1 | - | TGTGCCAGCAGCCGTGTTTCACAGGTGGGGGAGGCCTATGGCTACACCTTC | CASSRVSQVGEAYGYTF
TRBJ1-5 | few | TRBV5-1 | - | TGCGCCAGCAGCTTGGTGGGGGGCTACAATCAGCCCCAGCATTTT | CASSLVGGYNQPQHF
TRBJ2-3 | few | TRBV7-3 | - | TGTGCCAGCAGCTTAGTAACTCCAGATACGCAGTATTTT | CASSLVTPDTQYF
TRBJ2-3 | - | TRBV6-2/TRBV6-3 | - | TGTGCCAGCAGGAGAGGACGAGGGGTCATAGATACGCAGTATTTT | CASRRGRGVIDTQYF
TRBJ2-7 | few | TRBV5-1 | TRBD2 | TGCGCCAGCAGCTTGTTGGGCTCGGCGGGGGGCCCCTCCCTTGGCTTCGAGCAGTACTTC | CASSLLGSAGGPSLGFEQYF